The 3 T cell receptor beta chains below were found in one sample sequenced in a study of blood T cell repertoires in COVID-19. Some clones are missing from TCRdb's copy, which holds only in-frame ones; the method was immunoSEQ multiplex PCR. The sample carries about 170,000 clones, about four fifths recorded once. The sequencing sample was made of peripheral blood. The origin of the receptors is a woman older than 75 with acute or convalescent COVID-19.

The V call is TRBV4-3, the J call TRBJ1-4, with 9 bases aligning to TRBD1. Losses at the gene ends were 1 base for V and 8 bases for J; bases not matched to a gene: 23. This CDR3 is 21 amino acids long. The germline gives CDR1 LGHNA, CDR2 YSLEER. The CDR3 here is CASSQGSRGDRVAIRGEKLFF. CDR3 in DNA: TGCGCCAGCAGCCAAGGGAGTCGCGGGGACAGGGTGGCCATTCGTGGCGAAAAACTGTTTTTT.

The chain uses TRBV5-4 and TRBJ2-7; maybe TRBD1 (6 bases). The CDR3 runs to 14 residues. Germline CDR1 SGHNT, CDR2 YYREEE (reference sequence). Deletions cut 0 bases from V and 3 bases from J, with 10 bases between. The CDR3 spells CASSLAGTSYEQYF. The CDR3 DNA follows: TGTGCCAGCAGCTTGGCCGGGACAAGCTACGAGCAGTACTTC. The entire variable domain, with the rest obtained from reference TRBV5-4 and TRBJ2-7, is as follows: ETGVTQSPTHLIKTRGQQVTLRCSSQSGHNTVSWYQQALGQGPQFIFQYYREEENGRGNFPPRFSGLQFPNYSSELNVNALELDDSALYLCASSLAGTSYEQYFGPGTRLTVT.

The chain is built from TRBV19 and TRBJ1-1; possible D gene TRBD1, 5 bases. This CDR3 is built from 14 residues. Trimming cost V 5 bases and J 5 bases, with 15 bases left between them. The germline V gene has CDR1 LNHDA and CDR2 SQIVND (reference sequence). The CDR3 DNA follows: TGTGCCAGTAGTCTCCCGGGGGAAGCTACTGAAGCTTTCTTT. This translates into CASSLPGEATEAFF.